The sequence of this T cell receptor (beta chain) was determined in a study of long-term antiretroviral therapy in people with HIV. Germline V gives CDR1 MGHRA, CDR2 YSYEKL. This CDR3 has 15 residues. V was pared by 1 base and J by 6 bases, with 13 bases between. The United States was where all participants with HIV were treated. Survey-level resolution applied to immunoSEQ assay v3.0. The table came from immunoSEQ multiplex PCR; TCRdb's copy has only in-frame clones and leaves some out. This table holds 20,000 to 30,000 clones, over 70% found once. Sequencing was performed on unsorted PBMCs, taken approximately 4.1 years after starting antiretroviral therapy. V gene TRBV4-1 combines with J gene TRBJ1-5, with D hard to call. The receptor was derived from a man aged 25 to 45 with HIV. The CDR3 DNA follows: TGCGCCAGCAGCCAAGGTAATGTCATTTTTCAGCCCCAGCATTTT. Encoded protein: CASSQGNVIFQPQHF.